This T cell receptor (beta chain) was captured in a study of cytomegalovirus exposure and HLA in healthy donors. Study-wide results and limits: Information on immune exposure was restricted to one variable (CMV serostatus).

The CDR3 length is 13 residues. V lost 4 bases and J 3 bases, leaving 9 bases between the germline ends. Germline V lookup: CDR1 SGHNT, CDR2 YYREEE (reference sequence). Concerning this clone: Its antigen is unknown.

The primer mix had 60 Vbeta and 13 Jbeta primers. The data were produced by immunoSEQ multiplex PCR, yet TCRdb's version contains in-frame clones alone and is incomplete. The sample lists 110,000 to 150,000 clones, about 80% seen once, with 4.5% in the top ten. Material: PBMCs. The TCR sequence derives from a man in his forties in good health and CMV-seronegative. The rearrangement uses TRBV5-4 and TRBJ2-3; a weak D match, TRBD2 (5 bases). This CDR3 is CASSPSGTDTQYF. CDR3 nucleotides: TGTGCCAGCAGCCCGAGCGGAACAGATACGCAGTATTTT.